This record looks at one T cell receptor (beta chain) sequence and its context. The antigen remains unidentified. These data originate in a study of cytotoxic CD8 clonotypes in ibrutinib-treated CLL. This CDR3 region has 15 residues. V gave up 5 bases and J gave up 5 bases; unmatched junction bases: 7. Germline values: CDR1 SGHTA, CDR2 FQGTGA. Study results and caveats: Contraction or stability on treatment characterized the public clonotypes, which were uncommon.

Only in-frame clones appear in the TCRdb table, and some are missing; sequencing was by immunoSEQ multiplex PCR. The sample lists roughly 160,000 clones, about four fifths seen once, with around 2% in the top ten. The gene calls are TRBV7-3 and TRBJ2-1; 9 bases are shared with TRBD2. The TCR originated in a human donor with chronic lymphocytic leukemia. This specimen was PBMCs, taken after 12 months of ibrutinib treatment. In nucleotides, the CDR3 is TGTGCCAGCAGCCTAATAGCGGGGGTGGACAATGAGCAGTTCTTC. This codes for CASSLIAGVDNEQFF.